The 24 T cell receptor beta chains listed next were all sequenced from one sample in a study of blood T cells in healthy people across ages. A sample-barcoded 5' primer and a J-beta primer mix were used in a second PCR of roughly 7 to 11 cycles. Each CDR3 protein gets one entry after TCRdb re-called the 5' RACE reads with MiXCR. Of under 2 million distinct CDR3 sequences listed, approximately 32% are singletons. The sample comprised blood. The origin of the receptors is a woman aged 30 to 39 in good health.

The CDR3 reads CASSSIAEIYNEQFF. Written as DNA, the CDR3 is TGTGCCAGCAGTTCCATAGCGGAGATTTACAATGAGCAGTTCTTC. The chain links TRBV27 to TRBJ2-1, with D possibly being TRBD2 (6 bases). CDR3 length equals 15 residues. V gave up 4 bases and J gave up 4 bases, with 14 bases separating them. Germline-derived CDR1 and CDR2 are MNHEY and SMNVEV (reference sequence).

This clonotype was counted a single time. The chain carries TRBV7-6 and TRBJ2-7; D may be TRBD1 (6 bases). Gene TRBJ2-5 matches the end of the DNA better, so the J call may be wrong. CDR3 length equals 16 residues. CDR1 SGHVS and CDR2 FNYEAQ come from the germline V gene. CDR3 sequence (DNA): TGTGCCAGCAGCCCCTCAAGCTACAGGGACGGGGAGACCCAGTACTTC. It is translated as CASSPSSYRDGETQYF.

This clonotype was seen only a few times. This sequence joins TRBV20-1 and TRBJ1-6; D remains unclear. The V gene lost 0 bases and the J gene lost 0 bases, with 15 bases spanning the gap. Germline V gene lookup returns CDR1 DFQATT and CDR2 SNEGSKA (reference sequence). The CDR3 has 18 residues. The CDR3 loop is CSARDMEGPISYNSPLHF. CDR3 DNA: TGCAGTGCTAGAGATATGGAGGGTCCTATCTCCTATAATTCACCCCTCCACTTT.

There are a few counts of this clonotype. CDR3 DNA sequence: TGTGCCAGCAGCGGGACAGAATATGGCTACACCTTC. Its protein product is CASSGTEYGYTF. The chain recombines TRBV7-9 with TRBJ1-2; 7 bases map to TRBD1. Unmatched junction bases numbered 2, after V lost 5 bases and J lost 5 bases. CDR1 is SEHNR, CDR2 FQNEAQ, per germline (reference sequence). The CDR3 length is 12 residues.

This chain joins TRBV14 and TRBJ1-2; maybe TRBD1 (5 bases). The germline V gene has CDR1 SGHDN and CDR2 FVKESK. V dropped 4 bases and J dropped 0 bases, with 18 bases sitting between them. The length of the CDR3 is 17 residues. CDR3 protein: CASSPVLGRLANYGYTF. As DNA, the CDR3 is TGTGCCAGCAGCCCAGTCTTGGGACGGCTCGCTAACTATGGCTACACCTTC.

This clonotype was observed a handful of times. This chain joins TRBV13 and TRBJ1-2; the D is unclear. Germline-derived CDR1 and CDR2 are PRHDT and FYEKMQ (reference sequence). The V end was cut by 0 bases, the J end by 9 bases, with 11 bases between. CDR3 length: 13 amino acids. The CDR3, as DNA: TGTGCCAGCAGCTTAGGCCCTCTCCTTAGCTACACCTTC. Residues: CASSLGPLLSYTF.

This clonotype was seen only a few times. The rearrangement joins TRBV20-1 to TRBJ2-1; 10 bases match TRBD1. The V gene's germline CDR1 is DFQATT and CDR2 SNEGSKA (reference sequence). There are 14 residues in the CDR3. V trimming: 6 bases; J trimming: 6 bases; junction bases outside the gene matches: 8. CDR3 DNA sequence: TGCAGTGCAACCGGGACAGGGGAGCCCAATGAGCAGTTCTTC. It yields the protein CSATGTGEPNEQFF.

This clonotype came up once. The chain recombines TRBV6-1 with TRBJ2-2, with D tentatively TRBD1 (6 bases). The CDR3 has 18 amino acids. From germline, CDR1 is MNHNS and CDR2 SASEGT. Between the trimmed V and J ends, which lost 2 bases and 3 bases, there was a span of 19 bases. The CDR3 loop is CASSEMGYREGDTGELFF. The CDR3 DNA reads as TGTGCCAGCAGTGAAATGGGGTACAGGGAAGGAGACACCGGGGAGCTGTTTTTT.

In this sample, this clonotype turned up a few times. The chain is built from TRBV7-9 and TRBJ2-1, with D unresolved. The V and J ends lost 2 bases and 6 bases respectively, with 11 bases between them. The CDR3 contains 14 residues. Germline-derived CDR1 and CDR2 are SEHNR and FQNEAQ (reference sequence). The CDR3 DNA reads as TGTGCCAGCAGCTTACAGGAGAGCAGCAATGAGCAGTTCTTC. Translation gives CASSLQESSNEQFF.

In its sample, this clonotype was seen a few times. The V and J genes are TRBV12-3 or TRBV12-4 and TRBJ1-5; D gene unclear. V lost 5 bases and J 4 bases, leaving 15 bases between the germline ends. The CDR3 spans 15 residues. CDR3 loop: CASSPEGQMNQPQHF. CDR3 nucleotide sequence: TGTGCCAGCAGTCCGGAGGGCCAGATGAATCAGCCCCAGCATTTT.

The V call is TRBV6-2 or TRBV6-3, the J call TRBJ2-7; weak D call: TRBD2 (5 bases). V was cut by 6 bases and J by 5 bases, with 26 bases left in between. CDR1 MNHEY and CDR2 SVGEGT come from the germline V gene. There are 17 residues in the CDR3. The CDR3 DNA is TGTGCCAGCAGCTCTGAACTAGGGCGGCCCACACCCCACGAGCAGTACTTC. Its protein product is CASSSELGRPTPHEQYF.

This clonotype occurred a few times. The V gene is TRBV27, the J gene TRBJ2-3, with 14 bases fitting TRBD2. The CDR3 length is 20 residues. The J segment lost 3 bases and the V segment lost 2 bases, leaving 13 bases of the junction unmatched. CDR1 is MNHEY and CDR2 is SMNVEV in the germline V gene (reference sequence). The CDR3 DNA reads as TGTGCCAGCAGTTTAATGGGGGGGACTAGCGGGAGAGCGGGTACAGATACGCAGTATTTT. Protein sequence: CASSLMGGTSGRAGTDTQYF.

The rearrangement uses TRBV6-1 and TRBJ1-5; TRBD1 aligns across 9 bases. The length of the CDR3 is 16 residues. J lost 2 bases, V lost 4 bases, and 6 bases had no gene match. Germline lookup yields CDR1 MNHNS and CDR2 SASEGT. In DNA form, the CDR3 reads TGTGCCAGCAGTGCCACAGGGGGCTTAGGCAATCAGCCCCAGCATTTT. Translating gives CASSATGGLGNQPQHF.

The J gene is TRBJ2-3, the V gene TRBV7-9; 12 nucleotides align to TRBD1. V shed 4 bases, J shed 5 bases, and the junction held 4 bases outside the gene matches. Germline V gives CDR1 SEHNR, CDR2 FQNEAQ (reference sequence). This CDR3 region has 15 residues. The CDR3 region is CASSWGQGARDTQYF. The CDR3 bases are TGTGCCAGCAGCTGGGGACAGGGGGCCAGAGATACGCAGTATTTT.

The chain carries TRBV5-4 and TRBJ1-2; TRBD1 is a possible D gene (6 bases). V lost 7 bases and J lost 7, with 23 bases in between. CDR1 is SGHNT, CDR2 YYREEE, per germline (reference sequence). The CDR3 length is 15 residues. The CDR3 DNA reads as TGTGCCAGCTGCCTAAACAACGGGGGGGCTGGTGGCTACACCTTC. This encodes CASCLNNGGAGGYTF.

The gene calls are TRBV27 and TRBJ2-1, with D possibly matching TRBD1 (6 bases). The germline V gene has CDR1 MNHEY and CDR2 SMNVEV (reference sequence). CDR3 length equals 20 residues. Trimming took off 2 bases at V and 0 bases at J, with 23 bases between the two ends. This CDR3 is CASSLPLAGDGLSSYNEQFF. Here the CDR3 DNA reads TGTGCCAGCAGTTTACCTCTGGCAGGGGATGGTCTGAGCTCCTACAATGAGCAGTTCTTC.

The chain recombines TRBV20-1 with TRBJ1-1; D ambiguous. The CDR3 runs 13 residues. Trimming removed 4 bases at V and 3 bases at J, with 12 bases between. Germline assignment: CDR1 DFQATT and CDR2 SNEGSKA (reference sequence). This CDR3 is CSAKIAVYTEAFF. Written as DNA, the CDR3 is TGCAGTGCTAAAATTGCCGTGTACACTGAAGCTTTCTTT.

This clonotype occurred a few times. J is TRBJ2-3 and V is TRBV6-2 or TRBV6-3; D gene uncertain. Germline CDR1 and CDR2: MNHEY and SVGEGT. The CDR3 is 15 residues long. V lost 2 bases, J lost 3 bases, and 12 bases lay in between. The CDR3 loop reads CASSYTGPKTDTQYF. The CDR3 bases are TGTGCCAGCAGTTACACCGGGCCAAAAACAGATACGCAGTATTTT.

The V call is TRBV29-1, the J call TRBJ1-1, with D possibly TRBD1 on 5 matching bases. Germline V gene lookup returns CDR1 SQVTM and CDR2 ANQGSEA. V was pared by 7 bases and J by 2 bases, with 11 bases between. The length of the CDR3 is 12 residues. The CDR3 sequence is CSAQGGNTEAFF. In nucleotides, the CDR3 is TGCAGCGCCCAGGGCGGTAACACTGAAGCTTTCTTT.

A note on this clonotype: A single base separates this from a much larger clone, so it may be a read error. As DNA, the CDR3 is TGTGCCAGCAGCCCGGACAAGGGCCACGAGCAGTACTTC. This codes for CASSPDKGHEQYF. V gene TRBV7-3 combines with J gene TRBJ2-7; a weak D match, TRBD1 (5 bases). The CDR3 spans 13 residues. V lost 5 bases and J lost 5, with 13 bases in between. Germline CDR1 reads SGHTA; CDR2 reads FQGTGA.

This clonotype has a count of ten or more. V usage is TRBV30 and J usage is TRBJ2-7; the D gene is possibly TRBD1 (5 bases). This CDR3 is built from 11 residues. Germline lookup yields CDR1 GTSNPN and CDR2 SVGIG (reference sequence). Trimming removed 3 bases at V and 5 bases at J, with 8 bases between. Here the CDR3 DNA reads TGTGCCTGGAGCGGACACCACGAGCAGTACTTC. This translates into CAWSGHHEQYF.

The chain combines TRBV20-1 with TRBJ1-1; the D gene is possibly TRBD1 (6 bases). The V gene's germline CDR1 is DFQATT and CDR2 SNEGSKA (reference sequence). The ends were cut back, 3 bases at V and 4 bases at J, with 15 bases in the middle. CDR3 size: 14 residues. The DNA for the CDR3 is TGCAGTGCTAGCGCCCACAGGGTCGGCACTGAAGCTTTCTTT. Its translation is CSASAHRVGTEAFF.

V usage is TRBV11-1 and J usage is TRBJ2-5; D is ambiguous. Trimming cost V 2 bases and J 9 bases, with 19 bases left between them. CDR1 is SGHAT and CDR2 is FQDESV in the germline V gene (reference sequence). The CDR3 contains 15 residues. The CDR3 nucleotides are TGTGCCAGCAGCTTAAGCTCCAGCCCTACCTTGGCCCAGTACTTC. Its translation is CASSLSSSPTLAQYF.

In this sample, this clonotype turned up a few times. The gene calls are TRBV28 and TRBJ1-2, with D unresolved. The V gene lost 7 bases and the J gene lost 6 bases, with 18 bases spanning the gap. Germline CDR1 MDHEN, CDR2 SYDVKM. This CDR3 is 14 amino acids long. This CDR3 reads CASNSLSESNGYTF. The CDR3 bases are TGTGCCAGCAATTCCCTCAGTGAGTCAAATGGCTACACCTTC.